The following is a TCR beta chain sequence with its context. Its specificity is not known. The data derive from a study of blood T cells in healthy people across ages. Overall study results and limits: Per-million-T-cell TCR beta diversity fell roughly linearly with age. In these data, TCR beta diversity tracked strongly with naive T cell percentage.

CDR1 is DFQATT, CDR2 SNEGSKA, per germline (reference sequence). Trimming pared 5 bases from V and 4 bases from J, leaving 14 bases between. The CDR3 consists of 14 residues. It was with a sample-barcoded 5' primer and a J-beta primer mix that a second PCR of about 6 to 12 cycles was run. TCRdb itself ran the 5' RACE reads through MiXCR, one entry per CDR3 protein. The table includes 1.5 million to 2 million distinct CDR3 sequences, approximately 30% detected once. The TCR comes from a woman in her 30s in good health. The rearrangement uses TRBV20-1 and TRBJ1-4; TRBD1 might be the D (6 bases). The specimen was blood. CDR3 nucleotide sequence: TGCAGTGCTGTATGGGGGCAGGGTAATGAAAAACTGTTTTTT. Its translation is CSAVWGQGNEKLFF.